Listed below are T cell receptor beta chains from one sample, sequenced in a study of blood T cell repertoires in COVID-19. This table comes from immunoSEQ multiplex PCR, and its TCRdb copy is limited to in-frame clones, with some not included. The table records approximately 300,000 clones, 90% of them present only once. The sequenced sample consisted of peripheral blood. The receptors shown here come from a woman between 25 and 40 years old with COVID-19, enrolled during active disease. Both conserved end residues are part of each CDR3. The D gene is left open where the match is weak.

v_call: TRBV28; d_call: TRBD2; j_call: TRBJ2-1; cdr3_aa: CASTLGGLHYNEQFF
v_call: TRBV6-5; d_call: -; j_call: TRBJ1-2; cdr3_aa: CASSYSRLYGYTF
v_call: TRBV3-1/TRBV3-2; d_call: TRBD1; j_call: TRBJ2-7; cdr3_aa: CASSLGQGRNDEQYF
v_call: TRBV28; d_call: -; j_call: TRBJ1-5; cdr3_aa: CASRDNQWHF
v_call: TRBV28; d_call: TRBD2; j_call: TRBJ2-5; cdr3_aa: CASRRTSGRVRETQYF
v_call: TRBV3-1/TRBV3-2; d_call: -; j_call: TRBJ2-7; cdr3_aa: CASSQVTVGEQYF
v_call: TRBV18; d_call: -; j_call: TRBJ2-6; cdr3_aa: CASSPRTAVSGANVLTF
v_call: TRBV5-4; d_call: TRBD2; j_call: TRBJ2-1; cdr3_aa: CASSLEGLAGANEQFF
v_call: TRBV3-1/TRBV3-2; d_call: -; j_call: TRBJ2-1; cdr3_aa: CASSQDLKESSYNEQFF
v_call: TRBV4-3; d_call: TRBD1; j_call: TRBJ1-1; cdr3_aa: CASSLVRTGGDTEAFF
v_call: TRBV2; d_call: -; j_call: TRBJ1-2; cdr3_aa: CASSAMTGRGYGYTF
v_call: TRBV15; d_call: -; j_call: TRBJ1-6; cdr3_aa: CATSRSGAHNSPLHF
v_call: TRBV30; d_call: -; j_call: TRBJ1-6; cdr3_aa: CAWIPPTAGEISPLHF
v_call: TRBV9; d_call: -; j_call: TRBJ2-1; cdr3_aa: CASSARDFYNEQFF
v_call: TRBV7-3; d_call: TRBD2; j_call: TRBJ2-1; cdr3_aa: CASSRGGLVTNEQFF
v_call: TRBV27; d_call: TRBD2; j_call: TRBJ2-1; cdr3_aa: CASTPRGLAVEQFF
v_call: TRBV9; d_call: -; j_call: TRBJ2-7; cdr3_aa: CASSVEWSGEQYF
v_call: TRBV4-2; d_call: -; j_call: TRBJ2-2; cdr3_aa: CASSHALGGDSPGELFF
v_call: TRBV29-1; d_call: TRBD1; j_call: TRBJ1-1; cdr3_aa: CSVGTGASNTEAFF
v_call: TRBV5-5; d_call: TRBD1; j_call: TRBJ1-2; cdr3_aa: CASSLVPRQGLSGYTF
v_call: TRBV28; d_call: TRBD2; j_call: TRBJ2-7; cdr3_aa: CASRRGTSGYYEQYF
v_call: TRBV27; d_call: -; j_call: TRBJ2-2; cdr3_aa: CASSRAGTGELFF
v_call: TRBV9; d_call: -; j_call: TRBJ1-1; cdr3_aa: CASSVARGREIDTEAFF
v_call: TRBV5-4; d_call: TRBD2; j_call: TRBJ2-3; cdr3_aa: CASSLGLAGADTQYF
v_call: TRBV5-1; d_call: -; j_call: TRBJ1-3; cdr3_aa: CASSFSSGNTIYF
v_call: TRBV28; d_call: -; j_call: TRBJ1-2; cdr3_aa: CASSYINYGYTF
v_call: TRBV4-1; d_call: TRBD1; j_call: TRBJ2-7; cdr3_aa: CASSQDGTGVLHEQYF
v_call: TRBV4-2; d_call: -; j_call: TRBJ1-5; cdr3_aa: CASSQEWRNQPQHF
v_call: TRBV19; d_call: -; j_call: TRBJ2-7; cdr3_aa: CASSPSVGLYEQYF
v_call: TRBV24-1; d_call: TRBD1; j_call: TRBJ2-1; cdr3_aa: CATREIRDRYNEQFF
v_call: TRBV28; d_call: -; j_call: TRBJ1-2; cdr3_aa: CASSSPGTYGYTF
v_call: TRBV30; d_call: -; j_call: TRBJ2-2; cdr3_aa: CAWSVRVAGELFF
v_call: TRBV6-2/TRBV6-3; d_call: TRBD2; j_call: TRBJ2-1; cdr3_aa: CASSYEAGGSNEQFF
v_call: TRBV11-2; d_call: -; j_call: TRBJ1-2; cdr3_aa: CASSPAHRGGYGYTF
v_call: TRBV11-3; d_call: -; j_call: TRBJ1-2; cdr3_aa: CASSCQQPFYGYTF
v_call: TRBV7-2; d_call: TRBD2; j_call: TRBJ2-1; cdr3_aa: CASSLIRRENNEQFF
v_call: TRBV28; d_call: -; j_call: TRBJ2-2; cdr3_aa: CASSSQPGGELFF
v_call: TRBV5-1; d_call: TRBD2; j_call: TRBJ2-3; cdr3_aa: CASSLGLADHTQYF
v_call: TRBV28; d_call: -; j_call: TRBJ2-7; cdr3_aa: CASSFWRTYEQYF
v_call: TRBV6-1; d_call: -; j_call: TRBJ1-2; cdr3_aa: CASSAYPGDRLTLSDYGYTF
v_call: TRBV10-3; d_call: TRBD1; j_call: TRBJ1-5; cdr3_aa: CAISETAVTGDSNQPQHF
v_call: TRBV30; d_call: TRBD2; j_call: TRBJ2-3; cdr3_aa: CAWVGGADTQYF
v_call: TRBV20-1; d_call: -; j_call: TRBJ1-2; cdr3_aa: CSAEAGGYTF
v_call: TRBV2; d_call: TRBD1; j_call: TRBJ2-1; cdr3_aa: CASSAPAGGLNNEQFF
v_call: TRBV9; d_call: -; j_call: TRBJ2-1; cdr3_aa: CASSAIQGNEQFF
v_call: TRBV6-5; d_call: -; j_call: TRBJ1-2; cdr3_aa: CASSSRTALNYGYTF
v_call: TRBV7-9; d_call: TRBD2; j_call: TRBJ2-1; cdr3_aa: CASSSTGTSPYNEQFF
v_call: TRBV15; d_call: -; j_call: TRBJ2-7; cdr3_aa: CATSRARQGGIYEQYF
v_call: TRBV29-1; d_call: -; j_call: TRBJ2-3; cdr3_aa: CSVYPPGDGTDTQYF
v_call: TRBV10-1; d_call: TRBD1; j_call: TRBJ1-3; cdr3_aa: CATSGTDGNTIYF
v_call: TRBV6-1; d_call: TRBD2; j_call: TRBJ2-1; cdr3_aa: CASSEITGGNEQFF
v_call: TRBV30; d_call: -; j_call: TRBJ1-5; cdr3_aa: CAWETGNQPQHF
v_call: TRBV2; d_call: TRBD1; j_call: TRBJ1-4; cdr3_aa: CASSAVTGANEKLFF
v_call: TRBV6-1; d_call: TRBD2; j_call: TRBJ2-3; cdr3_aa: CASSEWGLAGSTDTQYF
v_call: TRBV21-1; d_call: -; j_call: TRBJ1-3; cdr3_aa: CASSKEGAGSSGNTIYF
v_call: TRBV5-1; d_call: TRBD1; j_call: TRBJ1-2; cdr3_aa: CASSPGTVPDGYTF
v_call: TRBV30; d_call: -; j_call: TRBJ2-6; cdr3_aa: CAWSEGAGANVLTF